The text below deals with one T cell receptor (beta chain). Per the authors' pipeline: By means of reference gene primer amplification, nucleated cell counts were estimated. Assay: immunoSEQ multiplex PCR; the TCRdb copy retains only in-frame clones and omits some. V, J and clone size were drawn from that table, and D and trimming were deduced from the DNA. The sample contains 250,000 to 350,000 clones, roughly 80% of which appear only once. This specimen comes from a study of blood T cell repertoires in COVID-19. Study as a whole: Sites across the United States, Italy and Spain contributed samples from acute and convalescent COVID-19.

The CDR3 covers 18 residues. The V and J ends lost 7 bases and 4 bases, in that order; junction bases with no gene match: 9. From germline, CDR1 is LNHDA and CDR2 SQIVND (reference sequence). Input material: peripheral blood. The receptor was isolated from a woman between 45 and 60 years old with active or convalescent COVID-19. The rearrangement joins TRBV19 to TRBJ2-6; TRBD2 matches at 14 bases. The CDR3 DNA follows: TGTGCCAGTACTGCCCGGACTAGCGGGAGGACAGGGGCCAACGTCCTGACTTTC. Translation gives CASTARTSGRTGANVLTF.